A single sample gave rise to the 10 T cell receptor beta chains below, sequenced in a study of T cells in Graves' hyperthyroidism and ophthalmopathy. Amplified TCR beta CDR3 regions came from RNA transcripts. HTBI primers drove first-round RT-PCR of the TCR CDR3. MiXCR, run by TCRdb on the multiplex PCR reads, gives a single entry per CDR3 protein. The sample carries a few hundred thousand distinct CDR3 sequences, around 15% recorded once. The sequenced material came from blood. The source is a woman in her thirties or forties with Graves' hyperthyroidism.

This clonotype has a count of ten or more. The chain recombines TRBV9 with TRBJ2-1, with TRBD2 identical over 8 bases. The germline CDR1 and CDR2 sequences are SGDLS and YYNGEE. The CDR3 is 16 amino acids. The ends lost 2 bases at V and 1 base at J; junction bases unmatched: 5. The CDR3 DNA is TGTGCCAGCAGCGTCCTAGCTAGCGGGTCCTACAATGAGCAGTTCTTC. Translating it yields CASSVLASGSYNEQFF.

This clonotype was recorded many times. The V gene is TRBV5-5, the J gene TRBJ1-4; no reliable D call. Trimming shortened V by 0 bases and J by 10 bases, and 10 bases separated the two germline ends. CDR3 length: 13 residues. The germline V gene encodes CDR1 SGHKS and CDR2 YYEKEE (reference sequence). The CDR3 DNA reads as TGTGCCAGCAGCTTGGCCGCGGGCGCAAAACTGTTTTTT. Amino acid sequence: CASSLAAGAKLFF.

The chain recombines TRBV13 with TRBJ2-1; 8 bases line up with TRBD1. The germline CDR1 and CDR2 sequences are PRHDT and FYEKMQ (reference sequence). This CDR3 is 13 amino acids long. With V trimmed by 8 bases and J by 4 bases, 4 bases remained unmatched. The CDR3 reads CASQDRAYNEQFF. In nucleotides, the CDR3 is TGTGCCAGCCAGGACAGGGCTTACAATGAGCAGTTCTTC.

This clonotype was detected ten times or more. The chain joins TRBV18 to TRBJ2-3; 8 bases align to TRBD2. The length of the CDR3 is 15 residues. V trimming: 3 bases; J trimming: 2 bases; junction bases outside the gene matches: 4. The germline gives CDR1 KGHSH, CDR2 LQKENI. The CDR3 DNA reads as TGTGCCAGCTCACCTCCGGGGGGGCTCACAGATACGCAGTATTTT. It specifies CASSPPGGLTDTQYF.

As concerns this clonotype: A much larger clone differs from this one at a single base, so this may be a read error. This chain joins TRBV27 and TRBJ2-7; possible D gene TRBD2, 6 bases. The CDR3 has 14 residues. The V gene's germline CDR1 is MNHEY and CDR2 SMNVEV (reference sequence). Written as DNA, the CDR3 is TGTACCAGCAGGCCCGGGAGCGGCTCCTACGAGCAGTACTTC. It is translated as CTSRPGSGSYEQYF.

At least ten counts were recorded for this clonotype. The rearrangement links TRBV2 to TRBJ1-2, with 9 nucleotides matching TRBD1. V was pared by 6 bases and J by 8 bases, with 10 bases of the junction left unmatched. CDR1 is SNHLY and CDR2 is FYNNEI in the germline V gene. This CDR3 region has 14 residues. This CDR3 is CASSQRGQGNGYTF. The CDR3 coding sequence is TGTGCCAGCAGCCAAAGGGGACAGGGTAACGGCTACACCTTC.

This clonotype was detected many times. The rearrangement uses TRBV13 and TRBJ2-1, with 14 bases aligning to TRBD2. Trimming removed 1 base from V and 7 bases from J; junction bases left unmatched: 3. CDR1 and CDR2 from the germline V gene are PRHDT and FYEKMQ (reference sequence). The CDR3 is 16 amino acids. DNA for the CDR3: TGTGCCAGCAGCTTAGAGGGACTAGCGGGAGTTAATGAGCAGTTCTTC. Amino acid sequence: CASSLEGLAGVNEQFF.

Ten or more counts support this clonotype. The gene calls are TRBV7-8 and TRBJ2-7; TRBD1 might be the D (5 bases). The germline gives CDR1 SGHVS, CDR2 FQNEAQ. Trimming took 1 base from V and 3 from J, leaving 13 bases between them. This CDR3 comprises 15 residues. The CDR3 DNA sequence: TGTGCCAGCAGCTTAGACCAGGGAATGGACTACGAGCAGTACTTC. Translated, it gives CASSLDQGMDYEQYF.

This clonotype was picked up a small number of times. The rearrangement links TRBV5-1 to TRBJ2-7; D is perhaps TRBD1 or TRBD2 (5 bases each). Germline values: CDR1 SGHRS, CDR2 YFSETQ. With 0 bases removed from V and 5 bases from J, the gap between germline ends came to 12 bases. The CDR3 is made up of 14 amino acids. CDR3 sequence (DNA): TGCGCCAGCAGCTTGGTTGGGGGATGGAACGAGCAGTACTTC. It translates to CASSLVGGWNEQYF.

This chain uses TRBV6-2 or TRBV6-3 with TRBJ2-2, with unresolved D. This CDR3 comprises 14 residues. Trimming left V 3 bases short and J 1 base short, with 6 bases between. The germline gives CDR1 MNHEY, CDR2 SVGEGT. The CDR3 loop reads CASSYRRNTGELFF. The CDR3 region has the DNA TGTGCCAGCAGTTATCGAAGGAACACCGGGGAGCTGTTTTTT.